Shown below are 24 T cell receptor beta chains from a single sample sequenced in a study of blood T cell repertoires in COVID-19. The repertoire was sequenced with immunoSEQ multiplex PCR; TCRdb's copy has only in-frame clones and lacks some. The table records fewer than 250,000 clones, more than 70% of them present only once. Sequenced material: peripheral blood. The source of these receptors is a woman in her sixties or seventies with acute or convalescent COVID-19.

The gene calls are TRBV6-5 and TRBJ1-2; D remains unclear. The CDR3 sequence is 13 residues long. The V end lost 7 bases, the J end lost 1 base, and 10 bases lay between the germline ends. Germline V gene sequence: CDR1 MNHEY, CDR2 SVGAGI. The CDR3 sequence is CASTTLYNYGYTF. The CDR3, as DNA: TGTGCCAGCACGACACTCTATAACTATGGCTACACCTTC.

The chain uses TRBV5-5 and TRBJ1-1; TRBD1 is a possible D gene (6 bases). The CDR3 loop spans 15 amino acids. The V end lost 4 bases, the J end lost 7 bases, and 20 bases lay between the germline ends. Germline CDR1 reads SGHKS; CDR2 reads YYEKEE (reference sequence). The DNA for the CDR3 is TGTGCCAGCAGCGCGGACAAAGACAGGTGGCTTGAAGCTTTCTTT. Amino acids: CASSADKDRWLEAFF.

This chain joins TRBV2 and TRBJ2-3; TRBD1 aligns across 8 bases. Losses at the gene ends were 6 bases for V and 3 bases for J; bases not matched to a gene: 8. CDR3 length: 15 amino acids. Germline assignment: CDR1 SNHLY and CDR2 FYNNEI. This CDR3 reads CASSQQGVGTDTQYF. Here the CDR3 DNA reads TGTGCCAGCAGCCAACAGGGGGTGGGGACAGATACGCAGTATTTT. The whole variable domain, remainder taken from reference TRBV2 and TRBJ2-3, is EPEVTQTPSHQVTQMGQEVILRCVPISNHLYFYWYRQILGQKVEFLVSFYNNEISEKSEIFDDQFSVERPDGSNFTLKIRSTKLEDSAMYFCASSQQGVGTDTQYFGPGTRLTVL.

The chain joins TRBV19 to TRBJ1-3; D might be TRBD1 (5 bases). Trimming took off 5 bases at V and 1 base at J, with 9 bases between the two ends. This CDR3 spans 14 amino acids. Germline-derived CDR1 and CDR2 are LNHDA and SQIVND (reference sequence). This CDR3 reads CASSRGSSGNTIYF. Here the CDR3 DNA reads TGTGCCAGTAGTCGGGGGTCGTCTGGAAACACCATATATTTT.

This clone was found many times. The chain carries TRBV7-9 and TRBJ1-6; D perhaps matches TRBD1 (6 bases). Germline V gene data show CDR1 as SEHNR and CDR2 as FQNEAQ (reference sequence). There are 15 residues in the CDR3. V was pared by 6 bases and J by 6 bases, with 15 bases between. In nucleotides, the CDR3 is TGTGCCAGCAGACCCAAGGGGGAAGGTAATTCACCCCTCCACTTT. It yields the protein CASRPKGEGNSPLHF. Based on the CDR3 plus reference TRBV7-9 and TRBJ1-6, the full variable domain is DTGVSQNPRHKITKRGQNVTFRCDPISEHNRLYWYRQTLGQGPEFLTYFQNEAQLEKSRLLSDRFSAERPKGSFSTLEIQRTEQGDSAMYLCASRPKGEGNSPLHFGNGTRLTVT.

The genes are TRBV25-1 and TRBJ2-5, with D perhaps TRBD1 (5 bases). The CDR3 has 14 residues. Germline CDR1 MGHDK, CDR2 SYGVNS. Trimming removed 1 base from V and 2 bases from J, with 8 bases in between. The CDR3 sequence: CASSEFPGQETQYF. The DNA of the CDR3 is TGTGCCAGCAGTGAATTCCCAGGGCAAGAGACCCAGTACTTC.

This chain joins TRBV19 and TRBJ2-7, with 8 bases matching TRBD1. Germline trimming cut 4 bases from V and 2 bases from J; bases unmatched to any gene: 7. This CDR3 contains 15 residues. Germline assignment: CDR1 LNHDA and CDR2 SQIVND (reference sequence). The CDR3 reads CASSTPGQVTYEQYF. As DNA, the CDR3 is TGTGCCAGTAGTACACCGGGACAGGTGACCTACGAGCAGTACTTC.

The chain joins TRBV6-2 or TRBV6-3 to TRBJ2-7; no definite D call. Germline CDR1 is MNHEY and CDR2 is SVGEGT. The CDR3 is 11 residues long. V dropped 6 bases and J dropped 4 bases, with 7 bases sitting between them. DNA for the CDR3: TGTGCCAGCAGCCTTACTTACGAGCAGTACTTC. It codes for CASSLTYEQYF.

This clone was detected only once. This chain connects TRBV19 to TRBJ1-6, with D unclear. This CDR3 comprises 16 residues. CDR1 is LNHDA, CDR2 SQIVND, per germline (reference sequence). Trimming pared 6 bases from V and 5 bases from J, leaving 17 bases between. In DNA, the CDR3 is TGTGCCAGTAGCTTTAAAGGAGGCGGAGATAATTCACCCCTCCACTTT. Its translation is CASSFKGGGDNSPLHF. Drawing the rest from reference TRBV19 and TRBJ1-6, the complete variable domain is DGGITQSPKYLFRKEGQNVTLSCEQNLNHDAMYWYRQDPGQGLRLIYYSQIVNDFQKGDIAEGYSVSREKKESFPLTVTSAQKNPTAFYLCASSFKGGGDNSPLHFGNGTRLTVT.

The chain couples TRBV19 to TRBJ1-1; D is undetermined. Trimming cost V 3 bases and J 1 base, with 6 bases left between them. Germline CDR1 is LNHDA and CDR2 is SQIVND (reference sequence). The CDR3 totals 13 residues. CDR3 DNA sequence: TGTGCCAGTAGTATGGCCCCGAACACTGAAGCTTTCTTT. Its translation is CASSMAPNTEAFF.

The rearrangement links TRBV7-9 to TRBJ2-1; D may be TRBD1 (6 bases). CDR1 SEHNR and CDR2 FQNEAQ come from the germline V gene (reference sequence). This CDR3 is 14 amino acids long. With 3 bases removed from V and 6 bases from J, the gap between germline ends came to 12 bases. CDR3 nucleotide sequence: TGTGCCAGCAGCTTGGGGGCCCGGGGCAATGAGCAGTTCTTC. Its translation is CASSLGARGNEQFF.

This clone has just one count. This chain links TRBV11-2 with TRBJ1-1, with 10 nucleotides matching TRBD1. Looked up from germline, CDR1 is SGHAT and CDR2 is FQNNGV. The CDR3 covers 14 residues. With 5 bases clipped from V and 5 bases from J, the junction kept 5 bases outside the gene matches. The CDR3 region has the DNA TGTGCCAGCAGCCCCGGACAGGGGGGGACTGAAGCTTTCTTT. It encodes CASSPGQGGTEAFF.

In nucleotides, the CDR3 is TGCGCCAGCAGCTTGGTGGGGAGTTCCTACAATGAGCAGTTCTTC. It is translated as CASSLVGSSYNEQFF. The V gene is TRBV5-1, the J gene TRBJ2-1, with D perhaps TRBD2 (5 bases). This CDR3 has 15 amino acids. The V end lost 0 bases, the J end lost 1 base, and 8 bases lay between the germline ends. CDR1 SGHRS and CDR2 YFSETQ come from the germline V gene. Together with reference TRBV5-1 and TRBJ2-1, the CDR3 gives the full variable domain: KAGVTQTPRYLIKTRGQQVTLSCSPISGHRSVSWYQQTPGQGLQFLFEYFSETQRNKGNFPGRFSGRQFSNSRSEMNVSTLELGDSALYLCASSLVGSSYNEQFFGPGTRLTVL.

Written as DNA, the CDR3 is TGTGCCAGCAGTCTCGCGGGACAGCGCAACTATGGCTACACCTTC. Protein: CASSLAGQRNYGYTF. The chain carries TRBV6-6 and TRBJ1-2, with 7 bases matching TRBD1. The CDR3 sequence is 15 residues long. The germline V gene encodes CDR1 MNHNY and CDR2 SVGAGI (reference sequence). V shed 5 bases, J shed 2 bases, and the junction held 8 bases outside the gene matches.

This rearrangement joins TRBV7-2 to TRBJ2-1, with 7 bases matching TRBD2. The ends lost 4 bases at V and 8 bases at J; junction bases unmatched: 14. CDR1 and CDR2 (germline): SGHTA, FQGNSA. The length of the CDR3 is 16 residues. The CDR3 protein is CASSYEYGRRVDEQFF. The CDR3 nucleotides read TGTGCCAGCAGCTACGAATACGGGAGGAGGGTCGATGAGCAGTTCTTC.

The chain employs TRBV4-2 and TRBJ2-1; unclear D gene. Trimming took 0 bases from V and 9 from J, leaving 12 bases between them. The CDR3 is 14 amino acids. Germline values: CDR1 LGHNA, CDR2 YNFKEQ. This chain's CDR3 is CASSQEPLGVEQFF. The DNA of the CDR3 is TGTGCCAGCAGCCAAGAACCCCTAGGTGTTGAGCAGTTCTTC.

This CDR3 reads CAWTTGFSNQPQHF. CDR3 DNA: TGTGCCTGGACAACAGGATTTAGCAATCAGCCCCAGCATTTT. This chain uses TRBV30 with TRBJ1-5; possibly TRBD1 for D (5 bases). This CDR3 contains 14 residues. Germline V gene data show CDR1 as GTSNPN and CDR2 as SVGIG (reference sequence). V was clipped by 4 bases and J by 0 bases, with 10 bases between them.

The chain recombines TRBV7-3 with TRBJ1-1; D is unclear. V was shortened by 3 bases and J by 1 base, with 6 bases between the two germline ends. Germline V gene data show CDR1 as SGHTA and CDR2 as FQGTGA. This CDR3 has 13 amino acids. The chain's CDR3 is CASSFERNTEAFF. The CDR3 nucleotides read TGTGCCAGCAGCTTTGAGAGGAACACTGAAGCTTTCTTT.

The chain recombines TRBV2 with TRBJ1-3; TRBD1 is a possible D gene (6 bases). CDR1 and CDR2 (germline): SNHLY, FYNNEI. V lost 7 bases and J 0 bases, leaving 25 bases between the germline ends. This CDR3 has 19 amino acids. The CDR3 DNA sequence: TGTGCCAGCAAGGATGGGGGACTACAGGGCCAGAGCTCTGGAAACACCATATATTTT. Protein: CASKDGGLQGQSSGNTIYF.

The rearrangement joins TRBV9 to TRBJ2-1, with 9 bases lining up with TRBD2. The CDR3 extends over 15 amino acids. Trimming removed 4 bases from V and 2 bases from J; junction bases left unmatched: 4. Germline V gives CDR1 SGDLS, CDR2 YYNGEE. The CDR3 here is CASSRRGGAYNEQFF. The CDR3 region has the DNA TGTGCCAGCAGCCGGCGGGGGGGCGCCTACAATGAGCAGTTCTTC.

The V and J genes are TRBV25-1 and TRBJ1-5, with 7 bases lining up with TRBD1. The CDR3 consists of 16 residues. Unmatched junction bases numbered 5, after V lost 3 bases and J lost 0 bases. CDR1 is MGHDK, CDR2 SYGVNS, per germline. The DNA of the CDR3 is TGTGCCAGCAGTGAGGGACAGATTAATAGCAATCAGCCCCAGCATTTT. Protein sequence: CASSEGQINSNQPQHF. The entire variable domain, with the rest obtained from reference TRBV25-1 and TRBJ1-5, is as follows: EADIYQTPRYLVIGTGKKITLECSQTMGHDKMYWYQQDPGMELHLIHYSYGVNSTEKGDLSSESTVSRIRTEHFPLTLESARPSHTSQYLCASSEGQINSNQPQHFGDGTRLSIL.

This clone has only one observation. The chain is built from TRBV7-2 and TRBJ2-3, with D perhaps TRBD1 (5 bases). This CDR3 is 11 amino acids long. Germline values: CDR1 SGHTA, CDR2 FQGNSA. The V end was cut by 7 bases, the J end by 4 bases, with 6 bases between. This CDR3 is CASMTADTQYF. CDR3 DNA: TGTGCCAGCATGACAGCAGATACGCAGTATTTT.

This chain joins TRBV21-1 and TRBJ1-1. TRBV21-1 is a pseudogene locus. CDR3 length: 17 amino acids. The DNA for the CDR3 is TGTGCCAGCAGCAAAGTGGAGTTCTTCAACCCGAACACTGAAGCTTTCTTT. It encodes CASSKVEFFNPNTEAFF.

The chain uses TRBV29-1 and TRBJ1-2; D unresolved. With 3 bases removed from V and 4 bases from J, the gap between germline ends came to 12 bases. The CDR3 spans 13 residues. Germline assignment: CDR1 SQVTM and CDR2 ANQGSEA. CDR3 sequence reads: CSVDRHGGYGYTF. In DNA form, the CDR3 reads TGCAGCGTTGATAGACATGGAGGCTATGGCTACACCTTC.